This T cell receptor (beta chain) was sequenced for a study of preoperative IRX-2 immunotherapy in early breast cancer. Sample treatment: preoperative locoregional IRX-2 cytokine immunotherapy. Preoperative locoregional IRX-2 cytokine immunotherapy was tested in the phase Ib source study. Some clones are missing from TCRdb's copy, which holds only in-frame ones; the method was immunoSEQ multiplex PCR. The data show approximately 98,000 clones, with 86% seen just once and roughly 1.9% held by the top ten. Material: tumor tissue, obtained after IRX-2 immunotherapy. The clonotype comes from a human donor with breast cancer.

In nucleotides, the CDR3 is TGCGCCAGCAGCTTCGGCGCTGAGGGACACCAGAACACTGAAGCTTTCTTT. Its protein is CASSFGAEGHQNTEAFF. J is TRBJ1-1 and V is TRBV5-1; the D gene is possibly TRBD1 (6 bases). This CDR3 contains 17 residues. CDR1 is SGHRS, CDR2 YFSETQ, per germline. Trimming took off 2 bases at V and 1 base at J, with 18 bases between the two ends. Using reference TRBV5-1 and TRBJ1-1 for the parts outside the CDR3, the full variable domain is KAGVTQTPRYLIKTRGQQVTLSCSPISGHRSVSWYQQTPGQGLQFLFEYFSETQRNKGNFPGRFSGRQFSNSRSEMNVSTLELGDSALYLCASSFGAEGHQNTEAFFGQGTRLTVV.